This TCR beta chain was sequenced during a study of T-cell reconstitution after alpha-beta-depleted transplantation in children. The germline V gene has CDR1 LGHDT and CDR2 YNNKEL (reference sequence). CDR3 length: 14 amino acids. Trimming pared 0 bases from V and 12 bases from J, leaving 15 bases between. This clonotype has only one observation. TCRbeta library construction was performed incorporating unique molecular identifiers. TCRdb reprocessed the PCR reads via MiXCR and lists one record per CDR3 protein. The data show some 200,000 distinct CDR3 sequences, with 14% to 15% seen just once and approximately 13% held by the top ten.

This specimen consisted of PBMCs from the stem cell graft donor, obtained from the stem cell graft. This receptor was identified in a human donor who donated a stem cell graft to a child with acute lymphoblastic leukemia. This chain links TRBV3-1 with TRBJ2-1; D unclear. The DNA of the CDR3 is TGTGCCAGCAGCCAAGATGTTTCGAGTATGAGGCAGTTCTTC. Its translation: CASSQDVSSMRQFF.